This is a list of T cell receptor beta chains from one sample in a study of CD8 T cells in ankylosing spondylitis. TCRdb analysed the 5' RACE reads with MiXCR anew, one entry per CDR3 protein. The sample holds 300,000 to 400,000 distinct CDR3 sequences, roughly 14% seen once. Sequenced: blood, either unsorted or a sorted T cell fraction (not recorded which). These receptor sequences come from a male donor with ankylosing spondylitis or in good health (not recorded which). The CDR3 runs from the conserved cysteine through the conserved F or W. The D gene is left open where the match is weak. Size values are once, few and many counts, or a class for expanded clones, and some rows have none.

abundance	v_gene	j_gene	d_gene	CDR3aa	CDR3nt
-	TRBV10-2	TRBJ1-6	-	CASAMGQGTSPLHF	TGCGCCAGCGCCATGGGGCAGGGGACCTCACCCCTCCACTTT
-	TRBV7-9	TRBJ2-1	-	CASSRDNFYNEQFF	TGTGCCAGCAGCCGGGACAACTTCTACAATGAGCAGTTCTTC
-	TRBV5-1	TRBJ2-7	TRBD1	CASSFGTDTYEQYF	TGCGCCAGCAGCTTTGGGACAGACACCTACGAGCAGTACTTC
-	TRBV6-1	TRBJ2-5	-	CASRGGASEKTQYF	TGTGCCAGCAGGGGGGGGGCTAGCGAAAAGACCCAGTACTTC
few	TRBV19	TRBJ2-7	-	CASSNIFRRTSYEQYF	TGTGCCAGTAGTAATATATTCCGAAGGACCTCCTACGAGCAGTACTTC
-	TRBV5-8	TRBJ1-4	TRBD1	CASSRRDSNEKLFF	TGTGCCAGCAGCCGTAGGGACAGCAATGAAAAACTGTTTTTT
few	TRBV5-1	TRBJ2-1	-	CASRARDRASGGGSYNEQFF	TGCGCCAGCAGAGCCCGGGACAGGGCAAGCGGGGGAGGGTCCTACAATGAGCAGTTCTTC
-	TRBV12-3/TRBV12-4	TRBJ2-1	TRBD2	CASSLGGSGLAVNEQFF	TGTGCCAGCAGTTTAGGGGGCTCGGGACTAGCGGTCAATGAGCAGTTCTTC
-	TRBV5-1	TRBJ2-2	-	CASSPRTGGAGELFF	TGCGCCAGCAGCCCGAGGACAGGAGGGGCCGGGGAGCTGTTTTTT
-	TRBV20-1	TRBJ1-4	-	CSARVHGGEKLFF	TGCAGTGCTAGAGTACACGGCGGGGAAAAACTGTTTTTT
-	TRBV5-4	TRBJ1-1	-	CASSWGGGYTEAFF	TGTGCCAGCAGCTGGGGCGGCGGGTACACTGAAGCTTTCTTT
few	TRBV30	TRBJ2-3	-	CAWFRDFSTDTQYF	TGTGCCTGGTTCCGGGACTTTAGCACAGATACGCAGTATTTT
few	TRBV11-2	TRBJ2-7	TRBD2	CASSDGTSGVYEQYF	TGTGCCAGCAGCGACGGGACTAGCGGGGTCTACGAGCAGTACTTC
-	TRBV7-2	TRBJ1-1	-	CASSSQTSLNTEAFF	TGTGCCAGCAGCTCCCAAACAAGCCTAAACACTGAAGCTTTCTTT
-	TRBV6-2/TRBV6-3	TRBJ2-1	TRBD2	CASSLPGLAAYNEQFF	TGTGCCAGCAGCCTACCGGGACTAGCGGCGTACAATGAGCAGTTCTTC
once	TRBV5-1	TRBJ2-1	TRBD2	CASSLAPSGTGDEQFF	TGCGCCAGCAGCTTGGCCCCTAGCGGGACGGGGGATGAGCAGTTCTTC
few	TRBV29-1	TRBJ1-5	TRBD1	CSVKRTGEQGQPQHF	TGCAGCGTTAAGCGCACAGGGGAACAGGGTCAGCCCCAGCATTTT
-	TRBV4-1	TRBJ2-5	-	CASSQAALWGTQYF	TGCGCCAGCAGCCAAGCAGCCTTATGGGGGACCCAGTACTTC
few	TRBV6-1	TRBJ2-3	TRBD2	CASKASGRPPDTQYF	TGTGCCAGCAAGGCGAGCGGGAGGCCCCCAGATACGCAGTATTTT
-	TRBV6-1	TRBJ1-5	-	CASSETLGPSQPQHF	TGTGCCAGCAGTGAAACCCTAGGGCCGTCTCAGCCCCAGCATTTT
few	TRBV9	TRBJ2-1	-	CASSVEPYNEQFF	TGTGCCAGCAGCGTAGAACCATACAATGAGCAGTTCTTC
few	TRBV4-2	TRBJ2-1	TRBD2	CASSQGAGGNEQFF	TGTGCCAGCAGCCAAGGCGCGGGGGGAAATGAGCAGTTCTTC
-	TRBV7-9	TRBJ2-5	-	CASSLDLRETQYF	TGTGCCAGCAGCTTAGACTTGCGAGAGACCCAGTACTTC
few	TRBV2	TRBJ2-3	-	CASNSQGSDTQYF	TGTGCCAGCAATTCACAGGGATCAGATACGCAGTATTTT
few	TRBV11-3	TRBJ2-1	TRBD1	CASSSLPGGNEQFF	TGTGCCAGCAGCTCTCTGCCAGGGGGCAATGAGCAGTTCTTC